These 19 T cell receptor beta chains share one sample of origin, sequenced in a study of response to subunit inactivated influenza vaccine listed by TCRdb under 2018. The meaning of the sample's time point label: 45 days after influenza vaccine administration. Libraries were made using RT-PCR. Data came from an Illumina HiSeq 2500. TCRdb trimmed the raw reads at Q25, called clones with MiXCR and kept productive beta chains. Rows with a matching CDR3 protein are joined into one entry that keeps the most common DNA and genes. The sample table shows fewer than 700,000 distinct CDR3 sequences, and 10% to 15% are seen once. Around 14% of the sample is taken by the ten largest. The specimen was PBMCs from blood, collected more than 35 days after vaccination. The receptors here all came from a man aged 45-65 years who received an inactivated influenza vaccine. Donor details come from another sample of the same person, matched by shared clones.

This clonotype was detected a few times. This chain links TRBV10-3 with TRBJ2-3; D perhaps matches TRBD2 (7 bases). Trimming removed 8 bases from V and 4 bases from J, with 13 bases in between. CDR3 length: 13 residues. CDR1 ENHRY and CDR2 SYGVKD come from the germline V gene. The CDR3 here is CAIGGGGPDTQYF. The CDR3 DNA reads as TGTGCCATCGGTGGGGGGGGCCCAGATACGCAGTATTTT.

In its sample, this clonotype was seen a few times. The gene calls are TRBV2 and TRBJ1-1; 8 nucleotides match TRBD1. The length of the CDR3 is 12 residues. The ends lost 8 bases at V and 4 bases at J; junction bases unmatched: 3. Germline V lookup: CDR1 SNHLY, CDR2 FYNNEI. The chain's CDR3 is CASGQGITEAFF. CDR3 DNA: TGTGCCAGCGGACAGGGTATCACTGAAGCTTTCTTT.

V and J are TRBV27 and TRBJ2-7; TRBD1 agrees at 7 bases. CDR1 MNHEY and CDR2 SMNVEV come from the germline V gene (reference sequence). This CDR3 has 14 amino acids. V was clipped by 7 bases and J by 2 bases; unmatched bases: 8. The CDR3 here is CASTFGTVAYEQYF. The CDR3 bases are TGTGCCAGCACTTTCGGGACAGTGGCCTACGAGCAGTACTTC.

There are a few counts of this clonotype. The chain joins TRBV12-3 or TRBV12-4 to TRBJ1-2, with D hard to call. CDR3 size: 16 residues. The V and J ends lost 3 bases and 4 bases respectively, with 18 bases between them. CDR3 DNA sequence: TGTGCCAGCAGTTTCGGACCGGGAGCCCGGGGCTATGGCTACACCTTC. It codes for CASSFGPGARGYGYTF.

In this sample, this clonotype turned up a few times. The chain combines TRBV7-2 with TRBJ2-4; perhaps D is TRBD1 or TRBD2 (7 bases each). V was trimmed by 5 bases and J by 7 bases, leaving 15 bases between them. The germline CDR1 and CDR2 sequences are SGHTA and FQGNSA. The CDR3 length is 14 residues. The CDR3 reads CASSQGGADNIQYF. The CDR3 DNA reads TGTGCCAGCAGCCAGGGGGGGGCGGATAACATTCAGTACTTC.

This chain connects TRBV7-2 to TRBJ2-3, with 8 bases identical to TRBD2. This CDR3 spans 14 amino acids. With V trimmed by 0 bases and J by 6 bases, 2 bases remained unmatched. Germline CDR1 reads SGHTA; CDR2 reads FQGNSA. Here the CDR3 reads CASSLASGMDTQYF. CDR3 DNA sequence: TGTGCCAGCAGCTTAGCTAGCGGGATGGATACGCAGTATTTT.

This clonotype appeared a few times. The chain recombines TRBV20-1 with TRBJ2-1, with D perhaps TRBD2 (5 bases). Looked up from germline, CDR1 is DFQATT and CDR2 is SNEGSKA (reference sequence). The CDR3 has 13 amino acids. V lost 7 bases, J lost 6 bases, and 16 bases lay in between. The CDR3 reads CSGVLAWGNEQFF. DNA of the CDR3: TGCAGTGGAGTTCTAGCCTGGGGCAATGAGCAGTTCTTC.

A word on this clonotype: A read error may be the cause here, since a much bigger clone is one base away. V usage is TRBV20-1 and J usage is TRBJ2-2; 8 bases agree with TRBD1. CDR1 is DFQATT, CDR2 SNEGSKA, per germline (reference sequence). CDR3 length: 16 amino acids. The CDR3 is CSARTDRARHTGELSF. CDR3 bases: TGCAGTGCTAGAACGGACAGGGCCCGTCACACCGGGGAGCTGTCTTTT.

The chain combines TRBV7-2 with TRBJ2-7; D is undetermined. The CDR3 is 15 amino acids. Trimming took off 5 bases at V and 3 bases at J, with 17 bases between the two ends. In germline, CDR1 is SGHTA, CDR2 FQGNSA. The CDR3 reads CASSPMAKGLYEQYF. The CDR3 DNA is TGTGCCAGCAGCCCTATGGCCAAGGGCCTCTACGAGCAGTACTTC.

CDR3 residues: CSARMGQGNSPLHF. The CDR3 DNA is TGCAGTGCTAGGATGGGACAGGGTAATTCACCCCTCCACTTT. The chain uses TRBV20-1 and TRBJ1-6, with 9 bases identical to TRBD1. The CDR3 sequence is 14 residues long. In germline, CDR1 is DFQATT, CDR2 SNEGSKA (reference sequence). V was pared by 3 bases and J by 6 bases, with 3 bases of the junction left unmatched.

This clonotype has just a few counts. This chain joins TRBV5-5 and TRBJ1-1, with D hard to call. This CDR3 is 16 amino acids long. Trimming stripped 0 bases from V and 1 base from J, with 13 bases between. CDR1 and CDR2 from the germline V gene are SGHKS and YYEKEE (reference sequence). CDR3 in amino acids: CASSLVGSPGNTEAFF. The DNA for the CDR3 is TGTGCCAGCAGCTTGGTTGGGAGCCCAGGGAACACTGAAGCTTTCTTT.

The chain joins TRBV10-3 to TRBJ2-3, with no clear D. This CDR3 spans 13 amino acids. V was trimmed by 4 bases and J by 0 bases, leaving 5 bases between them. Germline lookup yields CDR1 ENHRY and CDR2 SYGVKD. The CDR3 loop reads CAISALSTDTQYF. The CDR3 DNA reads TGTGCCATCAGTGCCCTGAGCACAGATACGCAGTATTTT.

The chain has TRBV4-3 and TRBJ1-1, with a possible D match to TRBD1 (5 bases). Germline V lookup: CDR1 LGHNA, CDR2 YSLEER. V was clipped by 5 bases and J by 0 bases, with 7 bases between them. The CDR3 is 13 residues long. The CDR3 region has the DNA TGCGCCAGCAGCAAAGGGGTGAACACTGAAGCTTTCTTT. Translated: CASSKGVNTEAFF.

This clonotype was seen only a few times. The J gene is TRBJ2-5, the V gene TRBV12-3 or TRBV12-4, with D tentatively TRBD1 (6 bases). The CDR3 covers 14 residues. Trimming stripped 4 bases from V and 2 bases from J, with 11 bases between. CDR3 DNA sequence: TGTGCCAGCAGTTCCGGGACACTTCAAGAGACCCAGTACTTC. Translation gives CASSSGTLQETQYF.

This rearrangement joins TRBV10-2 to TRBJ2-7; TRBD1 matches 9 bases. CDR1 is WSHSY, CDR2 SAAADI, per germline. This CDR3 comprises 15 residues. V lost 2 bases and J lost 4; bases outside the gene matches: 6. CDR3: CASSERQGVLYEQYF. CDR3 coding DNA: TGCGCCAGCAGTGAGAGACAGGGGGTACTATACGAGCAGTACTTC.

This clonotype was seen ten or more times. The chain recombines TRBV28 with TRBJ2-5, with 8 bases lining up with TRBD2. With V trimmed by 5 bases and J by 5 bases, 7 bases remained unmatched. The CDR3 totals 14 residues. In germline, CDR1 is MDHEN, CDR2 SYDVKM. The CDR3 spells CASSTGTSVETQYF. The DNA for the CDR3 is TGTGCCAGCAGTACCGGGACTAGTGTTGAGACCCAGTACTTC.

This clonotype was counted only a few times. The V and J genes are TRBV5-1 and TRBJ2-7; TRBD1 matches at 9 bases. Germline CDR1 reads SGHRS; CDR2 reads YFSETQ. The CDR3 has 15 amino acids. V was pared by 7 bases and J by 3 bases, with 11 bases of the junction left unmatched. The chain's CDR3 is CASQPGQGSYYEQYF. CDR3 sequence (DNA): TGCGCCAGCCAACCCGGACAGGGGTCATACTACGAGCAGTACTTC.

The CDR3, as DNA: TGCAGTGCTAGAGATGCCACAGCCGCCAAAAACATTCAGTACTTC. Its translation: CSARDATAAKNIQYF. The chain has TRBV20-1 and TRBJ2-4; D is ambiguous. V gave up 0 bases and J gave up 1 base, with 10 bases separating them. In germline, CDR1 is DFQATT, CDR2 SNEGSKA (reference sequence). This CDR3 is 15 amino acids long.

The rearrangement links TRBV6-6 to TRBJ2-3; a weak D match, TRBD1 (5 bases). CDR3 length: 13 amino acids. Looked up from germline, CDR1 is MNHNY and CDR2 is SVGAGI (reference sequence). Trimming left V 9 bases short and J 2 bases short, with 12 bases between. DNA for the CDR3: TGTGCCAGTGAGGACACTTCCACAGATACGCAGTATTTT. This translates into CASEDTSTDTQYF.